The clone carrying this T cell receptor beta chain was counted between two and nine times. Its target is unknown. In patients chosen for sequencing, flow cytometry had shown CD8+CD57+ cell expansion. Patients, without exception, had severe acquired aplastic anemia. No therapy was given to patients before blood sampling. Looked up from germline, CDR1 is SGHVS and CDR2 is FQNEAQ. The CDR3 contains 15 residues. V was shortened by 2 bases and J by 0 bases, with 11 bases between the two germline ends. The data derive from a study of CD8+CD57+ T cells in acquired aplastic anemia. The study's findings and limits: CD8+ Simpson's diversity in patients was not significantly different from that in controls.

The template used for profiling TCR beta VDJ and CDR3 was genomic DNA. TCRdb ran MiXCR on the reads and lists one entry per CDR3 protein. The sample lists roughly 98,000 distinct CDR3 sequences, about 66% occurring once. Sequenced input: sorted CD4+, CD8+, or CD8+CD57+ T cells (not recorded which) from PBMCs. This receptor was obtained from a human donor with aplastic anemia. This chain connects TRBV7-8 to TRBJ2-7; D is perhaps TRBD1 (5 bases). For the CDR3, the DNA is TGTGCCAGCAGCTTACACCAGGGCAGCTCCTACGAGCAGTACTTC. This encodes CASSLHQGSSYEQYF.